This is a list of T cell receptor beta chains from one sample in a study of shared clonotypes between healthy human individuals. Sequenced by immunoSEQ multiplex PCR; TCRdb stores in-frame clones only, minus some. Found here are about 2.3 million clones, 85% to 95% of them singletons; the top ten hold about 0.36%. Sequenced sample: naive CD4+ T cells from PBMCs. All receptors derive from a man younger than 30 in good health. Some clones in this sample may be carry-over from other donors' samples. Both conserved end residues are part of each CDR3. The D gene is left open where the match is weak. Only some rows state a clone size, as once, few, many or a class for expanded clones.

TRBJ1-4,14,NA,NA,TRBV16,CASSRGGSYEKLFF,TGTGCCAGCAGCCGCGGGGGGAGTTATGAAAAACTGTTTTTT
TRBJ1-4,13,NA,NA,TRBV14,CASRARIQGKLFF,TGTGCCAGCAGGGCCCGGATACAAGGAAAACTGTTTTTT
TRBJ2-2,19,NA,NA,TRBV5-4,CASSSVGRGRGSGSGELFF,TGTGCCAGCAGCTCCGTCGGCAGGGGCCGCGGGAGTGGGTCCGGGGAGCTGTTTTTT
TRBJ2-3,15,NA,NA,TRBV5-4,CASSPRGRGTDTQYF,TGTGCCAGCAGCCCCCGGGGCCGAGGCACAGATACGCAGTATTTT
TRBJ1-1,11,NA,NA,TRBV20-1,CSARARTEAFF,TGCAGTGCTAGAGCTCGGACTGAAGCTTTCTTT
TRBJ2-3,17,TRBD2,NA,TRBV27,CASSLGTLAEDTDTQYF,TGTGCCAGCAGTTTAGGGACACTAGCGGAGGACACAGATACGCAGTATTTT
TRBJ2-7,14,TRBD1,NA,TRBV5-1,CASSRLGQADEQYF,TGCGCCAGCAGCCGCCTGGGACAGGCTGACGAGCAGTACTTC
TRBJ1-5,17,NA,NA,TRBV28,CASRGQGGLLSNQPQHF,TGTGCCAGCAGGGGACAAGGAGGTCTACTCAGCAATCAGCCCCAGCATTTT
TRBJ2-3,11,NA,NA,TRBV18,CASSREDTQYF,TGTGCCAGCTCACGGGAAGATACGCAGTATTTT
TRBJ1-1,17,TRBD1,NA,TRBV7-8,CASSSPSDRARNTEAFF,TGTGCCAGCAGCTCCCCCTCCGACAGGGCGCGGAACACTGAAGCTTTCTTT
TRBJ2-7,12,NA,NA,TRBV25-1,CASSGDVVEQYF,TGTGCCAGCAGCGGGGACGTCGTCGAGCAGTACTTC
TRBJ1-3,14,NA,NA,TRBV4-1,CASSQGGTGNTIYF,TGCGCCAGCAGCCAAGGGGGGACTGGAAACACCATATATTTT
TRBJ2-3,14,NA,NA,TRBV5-4,CASRDGRGTDTQYF,TGTGCCAGCAGGGATGGAAGGGGCACAGATACGCAGTATTTT
TRBJ2-5,14,NA,NA,TRBV27,CASSSPTSRETQYF,TGTGCCAGCAGTTCCCCAACCTCCCGAGAGACCCAGTACTTC
TRBJ2-2,14,NA,once,TRBV10-3,CAISDLRGIGELFF,TGTGCCATCAGTGACTTGAGGGGGATCGGGGAGCTGTTTTTT
TRBJ2-3,16,TRBD1,NA,TRBV5-4,CASSDPRQGVSNTQYF,TGTGCCAGCAGCGACCCGCGTCAGGGGGTTTCGAATACGCAGTATTTT
TRBJ2-4,14,TRBD1,NA,TRBV5-1,CASHTGQGKNIQYF,TGCGCCAGCCACACGGGACAGGGTAAAAACATTCAGTACTTC
TRBJ2-1,12,TRBD2,NA,TRBV6-6,CATGLAGGPQFF,TGTGCCACAGGACTAGCGGGAGGGCCCCAGTTCTTC
TRBJ2-2,14,TRBD2,NA,TRBV19,CASSILAGVGELFF,TGTGCCAGTAGTATACTAGCGGGAGTCGGGGAGCTGTTTTTT
TRBJ2-7,14,TRBD2,NA,TRBV7-2,CASSQASGAYEQYF,TGTGCCAGCAGTCAGGCTAGCGGGGCCTACGAGCAGTACTTC
TRBJ2-6,15,NA,once,TRBV27,CASSLARAGANVLTF,TGTGCCAGCAGTTTGGCAAGGGCTGGGGCCAACGTCCTGACTTTC
TRBJ2-2,16,TRBD2,NA,TRBV18,CASSQGLVPYTGELFF,TGTGCCAGCTCCCAGGGACTAGTCCCTTACACCGGGGAGCTGTTTTTT
TRBJ2-1,19,TRBD2,NA,TRBV5-1,CASGRTSGRAKGLANEQFF,TGCGCCAGCGGCCGAACTAGCGGGAGGGCCAAGGGCTTAGCGAATGAGCAGTTCTTC
TRBJ1-1,13,NA,NA,TRBV5-1,CASSSGGGFEAFF,TGCGCCAGCAGCTCGGGAGGGGGATTTGAAGCTTTCTTT
TRBJ2-1,17,TRBD1,NA,TRBV28,CASSLLPGQGPVDEQFF,TGTGCCAGCAGTTTACTTCCGGGACAGGGGCCAGTGGATGAGCAGTTCTTC
TRBJ2-2,14,NA,NA,TRBV2,CASSERLNTGELFF,TGTGCCAGCAGTGAAAGACTTAACACCGGGGAGCTGTTTTTT
TRBJ1-1,14,NA,NA,TRBV5-6,CASSSGGMNTEAFF,TGTGCCAGCAGCTCGGGAGGCATGAACACTGAAGCTTTCTTT
TRBJ1-2,15,NA,NA,TRBV11-2,CASSLGAALNYGYTF,TGTGCCAGCAGCTTAGGGGCCGCTCTAAACTATGGCTACACCTTC
TRBJ1-3,16,NA,NA,TRBV28,CASSVTGSPSGNTIYF,TGTGCCAGCTCCGTGACCGGTTCGCCCTCTGGAAACACCATATATTTT
TRBJ2-7,14,TRBD1,NA,TRBV28,CASRIGQDTYEQYF,TGTGCCAGCAGGATTGGACAGGATACCTACGAGCAGTACTTC
TRBJ2-7,14,NA,NA,TRBV2,CASSSRVRGNEQYF,TGTGCCAGCAGTTCCCGTGTTAGGGGGAACGAGCAGTACTTC
TRBJ1-1,13,NA,NA,TRBV2,CASSGGVNTEAFF,TGTGCCAGCAGTGGTGGGGTGAACACTGAAGCTTTCTTT
TRBJ2-1,17,TRBD2,once,TRBV29-1,CSVAGTSGRIGYNEQFF,TGCAGCGTTGCCGGGACTAGCGGGAGAATCGGGTACAATGAGCAGTTCTTC
TRBJ1-2,14,TRBD1,NA,TRBV6-1,CASQGAPANYGYTF,TGTGCCTCACAGGGGGCCCCAGCTAACTATGGCTACACCTTC
TRBJ2-1,17,TRBD2,NA,TRBV5-1,CASSIGLAGGSYNEQFF,TGCGCCAGCAGCATTGGACTAGCGGGAGGGTCCTACAATGAGCAGTTCTTC
TRBJ2-2,16,NA,few,TRBV27,CASSLRGGANTGELFF,TGTGCCAGCAGTTTAAGGGGTGGGGCGAACACCGGGGAGCTGTTTTTT
TRBJ2-1,14,NA,NA,TRBV6-5,CASSYSISYNEQFF,TGTGCCAGCAGTTACTCGATAAGTTACAATGAGCAGTTCTTC
TRBJ2-7,17,NA,once,TRBV5-8,CASSGRGGPFTAYEQYF,TGTGCCAGCAGCGGTCGAGGGGGACCCTTCACCGCCTACGAGCAGTACTTC
TRBJ2-5,15,NA,NA,TRBV7-7,CASSHRQDSQETQYF,TGTGCCAGCAGCCACCGACAGGATTCGCAAGAGACCCAGTACTTC
TRBJ2-7,15,TRBD2,NA,TRBV28,CASSSGTTTSYEQYF,TGTGCCAGCAGTTCCGGGACTACGACCTCCTACGAGCAGTACTTC
TRBJ2-1,16,NA,once,TRBV7-3,CASSLIAGIGVDEQFF,TGTGCCAGCAGCTTAATCGCGGGGATTGGGGTGGATGAGCAGTTCTTC
TRBJ1-2,15,NA,NA,TRBV6-5,CASTRRAGANYGYTF,TGTGCCAGCACGCGAAGAGCGGGGGCTAACTATGGCTACACCTTC
TRBJ2-2,16,NA,NA,TRBV27,CASSLSHWGASGELFF,TGTGCCAGCAGTTTATCGCATTGGGGGGCTTCCGGGGAGCTGTTTTTT
TRBJ2-7,15,TRBD1,once,TRBV5-3,CARSWIVQGFCEQYF,TGTGCCAGAAGCTGGATCGTACAGGGGTTTTGCGAGCAGTACTTC
TRBJ2-3,12,NA,once,TRBV14,CASSQETDTQYF,TGTGCCAGCAGCCAAGAGACAGATACGCAGTATTTT
TRBJ2-7,15,TRBD1,NA,TRBV7-9,CASSSPGQGNYEQYF,TGTGCCAGCAGCTCACCGGGACAGGGCAACTACGAGCAGTACTTC
TRBJ1-4,16,NA,NA,TRBV28,CASSPARQSPNEKLFF,TGTGCCAGCAGTCCAGCCAGACAGAGTCCTAATGAAAAACTGTTTTTT